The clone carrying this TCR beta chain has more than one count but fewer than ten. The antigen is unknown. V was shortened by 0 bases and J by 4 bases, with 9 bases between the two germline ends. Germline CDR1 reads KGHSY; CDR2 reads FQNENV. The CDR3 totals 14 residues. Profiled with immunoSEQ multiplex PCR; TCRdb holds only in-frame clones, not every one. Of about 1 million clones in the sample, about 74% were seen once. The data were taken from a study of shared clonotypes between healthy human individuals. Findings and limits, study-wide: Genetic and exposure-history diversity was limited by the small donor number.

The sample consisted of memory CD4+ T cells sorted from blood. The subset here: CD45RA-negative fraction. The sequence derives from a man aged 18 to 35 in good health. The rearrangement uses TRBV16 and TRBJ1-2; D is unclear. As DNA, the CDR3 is TGTGCCAGCAGCCAATCCCAGGTCGTCTATGGCTACACCTTC. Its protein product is CASSQSQVVYGYTF. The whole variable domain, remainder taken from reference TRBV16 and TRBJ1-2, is GEEVAQTPKHLVRGEGQKAKLYCAPIKGHSYVFWYQQVLKNEFKFLISFQNENVFDETGMPKERFSAKCLPNSPCSLEIQATKLEDSAVYFCASSQSQVVYGYTFGSGTRLTVV.